This T cell receptor (beta chain) stems from a study of read filtering for tumor transcriptome and immune sequencing. Study as a whole: Per sample, TCR-region reads ranged about 4.05 to 10.27 million by IR-seq, roughly 75 to 1,400 by RNA-seq.

Trimming stripped 2 bases from V and 3 bases from J, with 11 bases between. The CDR3 length is 14 residues. Germline CDR1 and CDR2: MDHEN and SYDVKM. This library used about 400 ng RNA and molecular barcoded adaptors spanning alpha/delta and beta/gamma chains. TCRdb processed the reads anew with MiXCR; each CDR3 protein has one entry. The sample lists roughly 49,000 distinct CDR3 sequences, 15% to 20% occurring once. Many counts were recorded for this clonotype. The V call is TRBV28, the J call TRBJ2-7; D gene ambiguous. Sample: a population of CD138-negative cells sorted from bone marrow. The sequence was obtained from a donor aged 40 or over with multiple myeloma. The CDR3 nucleotides are TGTGCCAGCAGTTTACCGGAGCTGGTCTACGAGCAGTACTTC. It specifies CASSLPELVYEQYF.